Below are 32 T cell receptor beta chains sequenced from a single sample in a study of regulatory T cells in long-lasting Graves disease. Time point described: persistent/refractory GD, antithyroid drugs over 5 years with positive TRAb. After RNA was extracted from PBMCs, the TCR library was made from it. The authors built TCR beta libraries using iRepertoire HTBI primers and Arm-PCR of CDR3 regions. MiXCR was run by TCRdb on the multiplex PCR reads, yielding one entry per CDR3 protein. The sample lists 400,000 to 500,000 distinct CDR3 sequences, around 20% occurring once. The sample here was peripheral blood mononuclear cells (PBMCs), taken when the disease was refractory, from a patient treated with antithyroid drugs. These receptors came from a female donor with Graves disease.

V is TRBV7-7 and J is TRBJ2-2; weak D call: TRBD2 (5 bases). The length of the CDR3 is 13 residues. Germline V gene lookup returns CDR1 SSHAT and CDR2 FNYEAQ (reference sequence). The ends were cut back, 1 base at V and 7 bases at J, with 7 bases in the middle. In DNA form, the CDR3 reads TGTGCCAGCAGCTTAGGCGGGTTCGGGGAGCTGTTTTTT. This encodes CASSLGGFGELFF.

Worth noting for this clonotype: This may stem from a read error, because a much larger clone lies one nucleotide away. This chain uses TRBV10-3 with TRBJ2-1; D is unclear. This CDR3 is 16 amino acids long. V was cut by 4 bases and J by 13 bases, with 26 bases left in between. CDR1 and CDR2 (germline): ENHRY, SYGVKD. CDR3 residues: CAISGGGRALTETQFF. CDR3 in DNA: TGTGCCATCAGTGGAGGCGGTCGAGCCCTAACTGAGACCCAGTTCTTC.

In its sample, this clonotype was seen many times. V gene TRBV3-1 combines with J gene TRBJ1-1; 10 bases line up with TRBD1. Trimming removed 5 bases from V and 3 bases from J; junction bases left unmatched: 9. From germline, CDR1 is LGHDT and CDR2 YNNKEL (reference sequence). The CDR3 extends over 16 amino acids. Here the CDR3 reads CASSIRDRGSYTEAFF. CDR3 in DNA: TGTGCCAGCAGCATCCGGGACAGGGGTAGTTACACTGAAGCTTTCTTT.

This clonotype occurred many times. This sequence joins TRBV9 and TRBJ2-5; D gene ambiguous. V was clipped by 0 bases and J by 5 bases, with 14 bases between them. This CDR3 is 15 amino acids long. Per the germline V gene, CDR1 is SGDLS and CDR2 is YYNGEE. The chain's CDR3 is CASSVAWTGGETQYF. The CDR3 coding sequence is TGTGCCAGCAGCGTAGCGTGGACGGGTGGGGAGACCCAGTACTTC.

This clonotype showed up just a few times. The gene calls are TRBV6-5 and TRBJ1-1; no clear D gene. The V and J ends lost 0 bases and 2 bases respectively, with 4 bases between them. Germline V lookup: CDR1 MNHEY, CDR2 SVGAGI. CDR3 length equals 13 residues. CDR3 amino acids: CASSYSYNTEAFF. The CDR3 DNA sequence: TGTGCCAGCAGTTACTCATATAACACTGAAGCTTTCTTT.

This chain links TRBV5-1 with TRBJ2-7; 7 bases agree with TRBD2. The ends lost 6 bases at V and 2 bases at J; junction bases unmatched: 14. Germline CDR1 and CDR2: SGHRS and YFSETQ. The CDR3 is 16 residues long. CDR3: CASILPNSGPTYEQYF. The DNA for the CDR3 is TGCGCCAGCATCCTTCCTAATAGCGGGCCCACCTACGAGCAGTACTTC.

The rearrangement uses TRBV20-1 and TRBJ2-7; D may be TRBD1 (6 bases). V lost 5 bases and J 1 base, leaving 9 bases between the germline ends. CDR1 and CDR2 (germline): DFQATT, SNEGSKA (reference sequence). CDR3 length equals 12 residues. The chain's CDR3 is CSAQQGSYEQYF. In nucleotides, the CDR3 is TGCAGTGCTCAACAGGGTTCCTACGAGCAGTACTTC.

This clonotype came up a few times. The chain has TRBV7-9 and TRBJ1-4, with 8 bases that match TRBD1. Losses at the gene ends were 5 bases for V and 8 bases for J; bases not matched to a gene: 13. Germline CDR1 reads SEHNR; CDR2 reads FQNEAQ (reference sequence). This CDR3 is built from 16 residues. The CDR3 is CASSPTGGTGGEKLFF. The CDR3 bases are TGTGCCAGCAGCCCAACCGGGGGGACAGGTGGCGAAAAACTGTTTTTT.

CDR3: CASSLCRGLSGNTIYF. CDR3 in DNA: TGTGCCAGCAGTTTGTGCAGGGGGTTGTCTGGAAACACCATATATTTT. The chain joins TRBV28 to TRBJ1-3, with 7 bases matching TRBD1. Germline V lookup: CDR1 MDHEN, CDR2 SYDVKM. This CDR3 spans 16 amino acids. Trimming removed 3 bases from V and 1 base from J; junction bases left unmatched: 6.

The chain is built from TRBV19 and TRBJ1-5; 10 bases match TRBD1. Per the germline V gene, CDR1 is LNHDA and CDR2 is SQIVND (reference sequence). CDR3 length: 16 residues. The trim removed 3 bases at V and 6 bases at J, leaving 8 bases unmatched. CDR3 sequence: CASSMAGTGVGQPQHF. The CDR3 coding sequence is TGTGCCAGTAGTATGGCCGGGACAGGGGTGGGTCAGCCCCAGCATTTT. The full variable domain, its missing parts supplied by reference TRBV19 and TRBJ1-5, is DGGITQSPKYLFRKEGQNVTLSCEQNLNHDAMYWYRQDPGQGLRLIYYSQIVNDFQKGDIAEGYSVSREKKESFPLTVTSAQKNPTAFYLCASSMAGTGVGQPQHFGDGTRLSIL.

This clonotype was recorded a few times. The chain is built from TRBV7-9 and TRBJ1-1; maybe TRBD1 (5 bases). The V gene's germline CDR1 is SEHNR and CDR2 FQNEAQ (reference sequence). The V and J ends lost 5 bases and 0 bases respectively, with 13 bases between them. The CDR3 spans 15 residues. CDR3 in DNA: TGTGCCAGCAGCCCGCGCCCGACAGTGAACACTGAAGCTTTCTTT. It translates to CASSPRPTVNTEAFF.

J is TRBJ2-7 and V is TRBV28, with 10 bases identical to TRBD2. The CDR3 loop spans 13 amino acids. CDR1 and CDR2 from the germline V gene are MDHEN and SYDVKM. V dropped 6 bases and J dropped 12; count of bases not matched to a gene: 11. CDR3 amino acids: CASRRLAGSSGYF. CDR3 coding DNA: TGTGCCAGCAGGCGACTAGCGGGCTCTTCGGGGTACTTC.

The chain couples TRBV29-1 to TRBJ2-1; 12 bases align to TRBD2. Germline V CDR1 and CDR2: SQVTM, ANQGSEA. The J segment lost 4 bases and the V segment lost 0 bases, leaving 1 base of the junction unmatched. This CDR3 contains 15 residues. CDR3 residues: CSVEDGLAGYNEQFF. The CDR3 region has the DNA TGCAGCGTTGAAGACGGACTAGCGGGATACAATGAGCAGTTCTTC.

This clonotype was detected ten times or more. The genes are TRBV29-1 and TRBJ2-7; 8 bases map to TRBD2. This CDR3 has 13 residues. J gave up 3 bases and V 6 bases, and 7 bases lay outside the gene matches. The germline V gene has CDR1 SQVTM and CDR2 ANQGSEA. CDR3 in amino acids: CSVQRESVYEQYF. In DNA form, the CDR3 reads TGCAGCGTACAGCGGGAGAGTGTCTACGAGCAGTACTTC.

This clonotype was counted ten times or more. The rearrangement links TRBV2 to TRBJ1-2; possibly TRBD1 for D (6 bases). V was cut by 3 bases and J by 4 bases, with 12 bases left in between. Germline V lookup: CDR1 SNHLY, CDR2 FYNNEI. This CDR3 is 14 amino acids long. The CDR3 protein is CASSDTGTPYGYTF. For the CDR3, the DNA is TGTGCCAGCAGTGATACCGGGACACCCTATGGCTACACCTTC.

There are many counts of this clonotype. This sequence joins TRBV4-2 and TRBJ2-7; tentatively, D is TRBD2 (5 bases). The CDR3 is made up of 17 amino acids. With 0 bases removed from V and 3 bases from J, the gap between germline ends came to 18 bases. The germline V gene encodes CDR1 LGHNA and CDR2 YNFKEQ. The CDR3 spells CASSQEAVTGNYYEQYF. CDR3 bases: TGTGCCAGCAGCCAAGAAGCAGTCACGGGAAACTACTACGAGCAGTACTTC.

This chain links TRBV2 with TRBJ2-7; D gene unclear. With 6 bases removed from V and 0 bases from J, the gap between germline ends came to 15 bases. The CDR3 loop spans 15 amino acids. Looked up from germline, CDR1 is SNHLY and CDR2 is FYNNEI. The CDR3 loop reads CASSLLQHSSYEQYF. CDR3 bases: TGTGCCAGCAGCTTGTTACAGCATAGCTCCTACGAGCAGTACTTC. Using reference TRBV2 and TRBJ2-7 for the parts outside the CDR3, the full variable domain is EPEVTQTPSHQVTQMGQEVILRCVPISNHLYFYWYRQILGQKVEFLVSFYNNEISEKSEIFDDQFSVERPDGSNFTLKIRSTKLEDSAMYFCASSLLQHSSYEQYFGPGTRLTVT.

Turning to this clonotype: A much larger clone differs by one base, so this may be a read error. The chain couples TRBV28 to TRBJ2-7; TRBD1 aligns across 9 bases. CDR3 length equals 15 residues. Germline V gives CDR1 MDHEN, CDR2 SYDVKM. The CDR3 bases are TGTGCCAGCAGTTTAACAGGGGGCGCTGGGTACGTGCAGTACTTC. Protein: CASSLTGGAGYVQYF.

Details on this clonotype: Relative to the germline gene, one junction end is altered; a read error may explain this. The chain uses TRBV2 and TRBJ2-5, with 8 bases aligning to TRBD1. CDR1 and CDR2 from the germline V gene are SNHLY and FYNNEI. The CDR3 runs 15 residues. The CDR3 protein is CACREVTGAGETQYF. DNA of the CDR3: TGTGCCTGCAGAGAGGTGACAGGGGCAGGGGAGACCCAGTACTTC.

V and J are TRBV5-6 and TRBJ2-7; the match to TRBD2 covers 12 bases. The CDR3 runs to 16 residues. Germline values: CDR1 SGHDT, CDR2 YYEEEE. The junction had 9 bases not matched to a gene; V was cut back by 4 bases and J by 4 bases. The CDR3 DNA follows: TGTGCCAGCAGCCAGACCGGACTAGCGGGAAATTACGAGCAGTACTTC. Its translation: CASSQTGLAGNYEQYF.

Points on this clonotype: Since the CDR3 does not end with the conserved phenylalanine or tryptophan, this likely comes from a read error. No DNA is shown, since the ends of the CDR3 on it are uncertain; the CDR3 is the one TCRdb lists. The V gene is TRBV12-3 or TRBV12-4, the J gene TRBJ1-2. The CDR3 is made up of 13 amino acids, end residues included. This CDR3 is CASSLSSDFGDTS.

This clonotype came up many times. The DNA of the CDR3 is TGTGCCAGCAGCCTTGACCGCACGGTGTACGAGCAGTACTTC. Protein: CASSLDRTVYEQYF. The chain carries TRBV7-8 and TRBJ2-7; D gene unclear. Germline CDR1 SGHVS, CDR2 FQNEAQ. V shed 5 bases and J shed 4 bases, with 15 bases lying between them. The CDR3 loop spans 14 amino acids.

In this sample, this clonotype turned up a few times. The CDR3 spells CSVEAVETQYF. CDR3 sequence (DNA): TGCAGCGTTGAAGCGGTAGAGACCCAGTACTTC. The rearrangement joins TRBV29-1 to TRBJ2-5, with no clear D. Between the trimmed V and J ends, which lost 1 base and 4 bases, there was a span of 4 bases. The CDR3 length is 11 residues. The germline gives CDR1 SQVTM, CDR2 ANQGSEA. The full variable domain, its missing parts supplied by reference TRBV29-1 and TRBJ2-5, is SAVISQKPSRDICQRGTSLTIQCQVDSQVTMMFWYRQQPGQSLTLIATANQGSEATYESGFVIDKFPISRPNLTFSTLTVSNMSPEDSSIYLCSVEAVETQYFGPGTRLLVL.

The chain employs TRBV10-2 and TRBJ2-7; D possibly corresponds to TRBD1 (5 bases). Germline CDR1 WSHSY, CDR2 SAAADI. The CDR3 runs to 15 residues. The ends were cut back, 5 bases at V and 1 base at J, with 15 bases in the middle. CDR3 nucleotides: TGCGCCAGCAGTCAATCAGGGTTTGCATCCTACGAGCAGTACTTC. Protein product: CASSQSGFASYEQYF.

This clonotype has more than one count but fewer than ten. The chain carries TRBV11-3 and TRBJ2-3; D possibly matches TRBD1 or TRBD2 (5 bases each). V was trimmed by 2 bases and J by 4 bases, leaving 16 bases between them. Germline V lookup: CDR1 SGHNT, CDR2 YENEEA. CDR3 length: 16 amino acids. The CDR3 region is CASSLLVNSGPDTQYF. CDR3 DNA: TGTGCCAGCAGCTTACTAGTCAACTCGGGGCCAGATACGCAGTATTTT.

This clonotype has at least ten counts. The chain employs TRBV27 and TRBJ2-7; D remains unclear. V was clipped by 3 bases and J by 2 bases, with 8 bases between them. CDR1 and CDR2 from the germline V gene are MNHEY and SMNVEV (reference sequence). This CDR3 has 13 amino acids. CDR3 sequence (DNA): TGTGCCAGCAGTTTCGCGGATACCTACGAGCAGTACTTC. Its protein product is CASSFADTYEQYF.

This clonotype was counted ten times or more. The chain has TRBV28 and TRBJ2-7, with 7 bases matching TRBD2. Germline V lookup: CDR1 MDHEN, CDR2 SYDVKM. The V gene end was trimmed by 3 bases and the J gene end by 4 bases; junction bases not matched to a gene: 3. This CDR3 is 13 amino acids long. The CDR3 region is CASSFSGPYEQYF. CDR3 DNA: TGTGCCAGCAGTTTTAGCGGGCCATACGAGCAGTACTTC.

V usage is TRBV28 and J usage is TRBJ2-7, with 8 bases lining up with TRBD1. Trimming took 8 bases from V and 2 from J; bases not matched to a gene: 8. Germline lookup yields CDR1 MDHEN and CDR2 SYDVKM. The CDR3 has 14 amino acids. The CDR3 DNA is TGTGCCAGCCCGGGCAGGGGGCTAACCTACGAGCAGTACTTC. Residues: CASPGRGLTYEQYF.

This clonotype was seen a handful of times. Being one base from a much bigger clone, this may be a read error. This chain connects TRBV28 to TRBJ1-1, with D possibly being TRBD1 (6 bases). This CDR3 is 12 amino acids long. Germline V CDR1 and CDR2: MDHEN, SYDVKM. As DNA, the CDR3 is TGTGCCAGCAGTCCGAGAATAGCGGGGGCTTCCTTT. Translation gives CASSPRIAGASF.

This clonotype has at least ten counts. The CDR3 here is CASREQGARTNEQYF. The CDR3 DNA reads as TGTGCCAGCAGGGAACAGGGGGCGAGGACCAACGAGCAGTACTTC. V usage is TRBV12-3 or TRBV12-4 and J usage is TRBJ2-7, with TRBD1 matching 9 bases. V trimming: 6 bases; J trimming: 5 bases; junction bases outside the gene matches: 11. This CDR3 contains 15 residues.

The J gene is TRBJ2-7, the V gene TRBV3-1, with 7 bases aligning to TRBD2. J gave up 4 bases and V 2 bases, and 11 bases lay outside the gene matches. CDR1 and CDR2 (germline): LGHDT, YNNKEL (reference sequence). This CDR3 comprises 16 residues. CDR3 protein: CASSQRPRENGYEQYF. CDR3 DNA sequence: TGTGCCAGCAGCCAAAGACCGCGGGAGAATGGATACGAGCAGTACTTC.

V usage is TRBV6-9 and J usage is TRBJ1-6; a weak D match, TRBD1 (6 bases). The CDR3 contains 14 residues. From germline, CDR1 is MNHGY and CDR2 SVAAGI. The germline V and J ends were trimmed by 4 bases and 7 bases, with 11 bases remaining between them. This CDR3 is CASSLGGLNSPLHF. DNA for the CDR3: TGTGCCAGCAGTTTGGGGGGGCTGAATTCACCCCTCCACTTT.